This T cell receptor (beta chain) was recovered during a study of blood T cell repertoires in COVID-19. Background on the study: Sites across the United States, Italy and Spain contributed samples from acute and convalescent COVID-19.

Those enrolled, adults aged roughly 18 to 89 years, came from 20 to 25 US areas. Participants' reported clinical history set cohort assignment. With 3 bases clipped from V and 8 bases from J, the junction kept 7 bases outside the gene matches. The CDR3 runs 15 residues. Germline assignment: CDR1 MDHEN and CDR2 SYDVKM. Clones were read by immunoSEQ multiplex PCR, and TCRdb kept only the in-frame ones, dropping some. The sample has some 200,000 clones, around 82% seen once. This clonotype was obtained from a woman aged 40 to 50 with acute COVID-19. V gene TRBV28 combines with J gene TRBJ1-4; 9 bases fit TRBD1. The sequencing sample was made of PBMCs or T cells enriched from blood (not recorded which). The CDR3 here is CASSFPGQGGEKLFF. The CDR3 DNA reads TGTGCCAGCAGTTTCCCGGGACAGGGTGGCGAAAAACTGTTTTTT.